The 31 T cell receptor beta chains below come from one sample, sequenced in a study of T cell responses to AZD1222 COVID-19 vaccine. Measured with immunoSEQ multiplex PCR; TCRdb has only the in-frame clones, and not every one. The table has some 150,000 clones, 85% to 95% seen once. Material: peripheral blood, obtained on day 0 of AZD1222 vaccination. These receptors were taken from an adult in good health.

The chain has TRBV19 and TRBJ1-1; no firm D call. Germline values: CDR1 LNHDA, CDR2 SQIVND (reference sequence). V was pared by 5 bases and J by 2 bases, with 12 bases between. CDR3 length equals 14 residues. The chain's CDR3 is CASSARAVNTEAFF. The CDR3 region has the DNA TGTGCCAGTAGTGCCCGGGCCGTTAACACTGAAGCTTTCTTT.

CDR3 nucleotide sequence: TGCGCCAGCAGCGCCCCTGGAACCGGGGAGCTGTTTTTT. Its translation: CASSAPGTGELFF. This rearrangement joins TRBV5-1 to TRBJ2-2; D not resolved. V gave up 4 bases and J gave up 5 bases, with 9 bases separating them. The CDR3 is 13 amino acids. CDR1 is SGHRS, CDR2 YFSETQ, per germline.

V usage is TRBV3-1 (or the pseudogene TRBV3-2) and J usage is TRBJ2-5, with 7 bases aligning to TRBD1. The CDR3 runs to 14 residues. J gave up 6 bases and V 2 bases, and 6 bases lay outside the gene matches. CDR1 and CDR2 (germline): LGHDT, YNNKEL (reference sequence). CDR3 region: CASSQNRGGKTQYF. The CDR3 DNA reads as TGTGCCAGCAGCCAAAACAGGGGCGGTAAGACCCAGTACTTC.

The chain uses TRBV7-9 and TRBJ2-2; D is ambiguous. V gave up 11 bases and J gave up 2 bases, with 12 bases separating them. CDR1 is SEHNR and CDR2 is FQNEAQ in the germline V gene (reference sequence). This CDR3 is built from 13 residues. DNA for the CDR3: TGTGCCGTTTCGGCCACTAACACCGGGGAGCTGTTTTTT. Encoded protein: CAVSATNTGELFF.

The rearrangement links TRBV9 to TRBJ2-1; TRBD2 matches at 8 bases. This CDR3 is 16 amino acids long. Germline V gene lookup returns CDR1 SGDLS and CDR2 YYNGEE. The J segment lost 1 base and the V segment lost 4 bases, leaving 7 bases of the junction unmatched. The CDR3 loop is CASSPPSGGSYNEQFF. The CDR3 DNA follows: TGTGCCAGCAGCCCGCCCAGCGGGGGATCCTACAATGAGCAGTTCTTC.

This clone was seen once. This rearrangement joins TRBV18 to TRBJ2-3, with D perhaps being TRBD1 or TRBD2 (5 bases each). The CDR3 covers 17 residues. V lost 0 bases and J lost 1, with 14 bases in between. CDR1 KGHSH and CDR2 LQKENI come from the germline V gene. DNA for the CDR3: TGTGCCAGCTCACCACCGAGGGGCGGGCACGGCACAGATACGCAGTATTTT. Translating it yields CASSPPRGGHGTDTQYF.

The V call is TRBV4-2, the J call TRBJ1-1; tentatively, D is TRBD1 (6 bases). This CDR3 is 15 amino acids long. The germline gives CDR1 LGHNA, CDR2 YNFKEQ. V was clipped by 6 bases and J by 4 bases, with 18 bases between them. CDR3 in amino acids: CASRIHWIGGTEAFF. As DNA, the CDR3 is TGTGCCAGCAGGATCCATTGGATAGGGGGCACTGAAGCTTTCTTT.

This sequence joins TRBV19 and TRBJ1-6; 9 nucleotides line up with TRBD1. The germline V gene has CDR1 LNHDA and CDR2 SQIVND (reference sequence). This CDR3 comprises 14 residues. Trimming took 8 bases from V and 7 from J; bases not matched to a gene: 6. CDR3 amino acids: CASRSQGANSPLHF. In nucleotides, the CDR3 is TGTGCCAGTCGTTCACAGGGGGCGAATTCACCCCTCCACTTT.

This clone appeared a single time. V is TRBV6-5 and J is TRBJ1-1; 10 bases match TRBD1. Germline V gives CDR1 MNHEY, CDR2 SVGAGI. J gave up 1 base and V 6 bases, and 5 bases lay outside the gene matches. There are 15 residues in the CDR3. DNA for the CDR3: TGTGCCAGCAGAAGACAGGGGGCGCGGAACACTGAAGCTTTCTTT. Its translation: CASRRQGARNTEAFF.

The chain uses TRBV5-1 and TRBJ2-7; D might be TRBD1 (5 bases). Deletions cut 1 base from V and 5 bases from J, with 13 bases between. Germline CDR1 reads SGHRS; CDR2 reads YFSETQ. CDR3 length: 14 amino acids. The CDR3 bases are TGCGCCAGCAGCTTGAGACCCCAGGGCAACGAGCAGTACTTC. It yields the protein CASSLRPQGNEQYF.

The CDR3 protein is CASGLGTGHPYGYTF. DNA of the CDR3: TGTGCTAGTGGTTTGGGGACAGGGCACCCCTATGGCTACACCTTC. The gene calls are TRBV12-5 and TRBJ1-2, with 8 bases identical to TRBD1. V was pared by 1 base and J by 4 bases, with 5 bases of the junction left unmatched. The CDR3 runs 15 residues. Looked up from germline, CDR1 is LGHNT and CDR2 is FRNRAP. The full variable domain, its missing parts supplied by reference TRBV12-5 and TRBJ1-2, is DARVTQTPRHKVTEMGQEVTMRCQPILGHNTVFWYRQTMMQGLELLAYFRNRAPLDDSGMPKDRFSAEMPDATLATLKIQPSEPRDSAVYFCASGLGTGHPYGYTFGSGTRLTVV.

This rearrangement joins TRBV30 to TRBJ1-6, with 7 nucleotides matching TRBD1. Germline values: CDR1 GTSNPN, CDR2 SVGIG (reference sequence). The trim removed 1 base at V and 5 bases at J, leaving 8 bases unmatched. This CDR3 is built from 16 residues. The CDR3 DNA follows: TGTGCCTGGAGTGGGGGTCCCGGACAGGATAATTCACCCCTCCACTTT. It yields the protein CAWSGGPGQDNSPLHF.

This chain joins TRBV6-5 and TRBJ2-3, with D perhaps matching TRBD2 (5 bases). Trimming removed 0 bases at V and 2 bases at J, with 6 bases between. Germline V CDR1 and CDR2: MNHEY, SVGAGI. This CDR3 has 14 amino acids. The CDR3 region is CASSYSEDTDTQYF. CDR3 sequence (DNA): TGTGCCAGCAGTTACTCGGAGGACACAGATACGCAGTATTTT.

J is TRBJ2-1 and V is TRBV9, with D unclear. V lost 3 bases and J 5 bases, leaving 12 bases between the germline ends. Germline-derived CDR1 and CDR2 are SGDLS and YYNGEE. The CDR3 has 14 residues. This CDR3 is CASSALDRNNEQFF. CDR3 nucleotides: TGTGCCAGCAGCGCTCTCGACCGGAACAATGAGCAGTTCTTC.

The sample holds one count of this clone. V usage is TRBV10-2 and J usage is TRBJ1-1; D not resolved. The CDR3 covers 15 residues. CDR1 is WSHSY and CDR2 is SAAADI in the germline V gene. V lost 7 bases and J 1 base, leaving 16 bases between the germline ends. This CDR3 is CASMEPGPTNTEAFF. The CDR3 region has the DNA TGCGCCAGCATGGAACCCGGGCCGACGAACACTGAAGCTTTCTTT.

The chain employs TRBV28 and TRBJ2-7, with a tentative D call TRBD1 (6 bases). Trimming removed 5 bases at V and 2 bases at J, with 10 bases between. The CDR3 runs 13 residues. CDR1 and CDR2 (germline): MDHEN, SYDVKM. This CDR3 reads CASSIGQPYEQYF. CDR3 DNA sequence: TGTGCCAGCAGTATCGGACAGCCCTACGAGCAGTACTTC.

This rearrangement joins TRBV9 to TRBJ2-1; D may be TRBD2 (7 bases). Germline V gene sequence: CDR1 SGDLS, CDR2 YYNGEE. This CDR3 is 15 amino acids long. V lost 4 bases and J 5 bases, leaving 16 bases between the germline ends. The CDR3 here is CASSPGEGGNNEQFF. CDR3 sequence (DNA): TGTGCCAGCAGCCCCGGGGAGGGGGGTAACAATGAGCAGTTCTTC. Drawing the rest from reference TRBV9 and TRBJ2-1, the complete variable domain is DSGVTQTPKHLITATGQRVTLRCSPRSGDLSVYWYQQSLDQGLQFLIQYYNGEERAKGNILERFSAQQFPDLHSELNLSSLELGDSALYFCASSPGEGGNNEQFFGPGTRLTVL.

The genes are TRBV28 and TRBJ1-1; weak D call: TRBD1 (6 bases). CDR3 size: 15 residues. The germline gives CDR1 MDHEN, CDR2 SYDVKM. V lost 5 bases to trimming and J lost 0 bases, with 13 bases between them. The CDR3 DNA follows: TGTGCCAGCAGTCCCGGGACAAGCTTGAACACTGAAGCTTTCTTT. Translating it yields CASSPGTSLNTEAFF.

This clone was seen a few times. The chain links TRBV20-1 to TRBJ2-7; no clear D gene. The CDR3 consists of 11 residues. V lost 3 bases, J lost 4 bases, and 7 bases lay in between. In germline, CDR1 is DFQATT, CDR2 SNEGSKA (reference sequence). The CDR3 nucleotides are TGCAGTGCTAGGGTGGGGTACGAGCAGTACTTC. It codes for CSARVGYEQYF.

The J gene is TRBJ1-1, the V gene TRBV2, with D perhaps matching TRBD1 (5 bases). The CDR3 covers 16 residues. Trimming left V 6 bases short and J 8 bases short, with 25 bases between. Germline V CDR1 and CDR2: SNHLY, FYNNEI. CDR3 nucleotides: TGTGCCAGCAGCGGCAAATATTATGGGGGAGCTGAGGAAGCTTTCTTT. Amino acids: CASSGKYYGGAEEAFF. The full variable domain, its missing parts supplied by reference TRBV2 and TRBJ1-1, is EPEVTQTPSHQVTQMGQEVILRCVPISNHLYFYWYRQILGQKVEFLVSFYNNEISEKSEIFDDQFSVERPDGSNFTLKIRSTKLEDSAMYFCASSGKYYGGAEEAFFGQGTRLTVV.

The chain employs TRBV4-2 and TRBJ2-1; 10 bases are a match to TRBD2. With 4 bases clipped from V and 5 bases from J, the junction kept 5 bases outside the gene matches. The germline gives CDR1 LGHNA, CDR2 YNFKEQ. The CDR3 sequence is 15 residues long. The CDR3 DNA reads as TGTGCCAGCAGCCGCGGACTAGCGGAGAACAATGAGCAGTTCTTC. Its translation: CASSRGLAENNEQFF.

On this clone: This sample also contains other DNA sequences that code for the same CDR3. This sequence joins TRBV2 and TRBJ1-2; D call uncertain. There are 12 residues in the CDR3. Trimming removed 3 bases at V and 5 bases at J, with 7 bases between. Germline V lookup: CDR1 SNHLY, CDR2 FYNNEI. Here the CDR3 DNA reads TGTGCCAGCAGTGAGGACGGGTATGGCTACACCTTC. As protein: CASSEDGYGYTF.

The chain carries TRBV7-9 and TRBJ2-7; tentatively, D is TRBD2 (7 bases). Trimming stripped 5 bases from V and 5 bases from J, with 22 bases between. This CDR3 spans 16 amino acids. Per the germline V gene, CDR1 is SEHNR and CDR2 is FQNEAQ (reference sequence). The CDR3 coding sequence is TGTGCCAGCAGCCCTAGGCGGGGGCACGAGGTAGACGAGCAGTACTTC. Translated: CASSPRRGHEVDEQYF. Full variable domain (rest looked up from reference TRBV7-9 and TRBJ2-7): DTGVSQNPRHKITKRGQNVTFRCDPISEHNRLYWYRQTLGQGPEFLTYFQNEAQLEKSRLLSDRFSAERPKGSFSTLEIQRTEQGDSAMYLCASSPRRGHEVDEQYFGPGTRLTVT.

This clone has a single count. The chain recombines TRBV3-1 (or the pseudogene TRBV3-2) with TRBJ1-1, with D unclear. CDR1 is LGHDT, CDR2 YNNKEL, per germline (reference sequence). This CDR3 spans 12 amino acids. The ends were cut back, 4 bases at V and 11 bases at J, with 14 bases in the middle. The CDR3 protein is CASSPGYGGAFF. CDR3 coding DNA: TGTGCCAGCAGCCCCGGATATGGAGGTGCTTTCTTT.

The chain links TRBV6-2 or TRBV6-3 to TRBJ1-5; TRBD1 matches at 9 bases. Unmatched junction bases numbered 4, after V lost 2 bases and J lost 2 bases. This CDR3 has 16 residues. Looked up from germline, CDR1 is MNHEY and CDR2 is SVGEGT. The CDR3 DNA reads TGTGCCAGCAGTTACCGACAGGGGGTAGGCAATCAGCCCCAGCATTTT. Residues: CASSYRQGVGNQPQHF.

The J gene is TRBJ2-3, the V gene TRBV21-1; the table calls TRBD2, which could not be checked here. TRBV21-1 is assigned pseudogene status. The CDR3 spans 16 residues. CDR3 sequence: CASRRNRDSSTDTQYF. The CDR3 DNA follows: TGTGCCAGCAGGAGAAACCGGGACTCCTCCACAGATACGCAGTATTTT.

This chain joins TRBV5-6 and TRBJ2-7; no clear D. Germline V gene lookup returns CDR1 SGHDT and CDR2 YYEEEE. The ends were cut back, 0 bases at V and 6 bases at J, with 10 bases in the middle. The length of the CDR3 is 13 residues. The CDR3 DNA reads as TGTGCCAGCAGCTTGGACAGACGGCCCGAGCAGTACTTC. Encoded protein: CASSLDRRPEQYF.

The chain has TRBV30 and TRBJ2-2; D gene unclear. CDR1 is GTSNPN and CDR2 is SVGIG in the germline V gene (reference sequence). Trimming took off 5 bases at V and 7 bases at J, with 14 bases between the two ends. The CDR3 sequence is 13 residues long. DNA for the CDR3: TGTGCCTGGGCCGTGGGATCTGTCGGGGAGCTGTTTTTT. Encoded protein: CAWAVGSVGELFF.

CDR3 nucleotide sequence: TGCGCCAGCAGCAAAGGGGCGGGGCGCGAGTTGAATGAAAAACTGTTTTTT. Translation: CASSKGAGRELNEKLFF. This chain connects TRBV4-1 to TRBJ1-4; possible D gene TRBD1, 5 bases. Germline CDR1 MGHRA, CDR2 YSYEKL. The CDR3 consists of 17 residues. V was trimmed by 5 bases and J by 5 bases, leaving 21 bases between them.

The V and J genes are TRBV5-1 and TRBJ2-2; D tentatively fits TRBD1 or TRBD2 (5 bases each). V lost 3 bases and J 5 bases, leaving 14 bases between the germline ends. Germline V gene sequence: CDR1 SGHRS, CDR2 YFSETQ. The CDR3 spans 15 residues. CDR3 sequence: CASSSQGPLTGELFF. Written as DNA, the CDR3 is TGCGCCAGCAGCTCTCAGGGACCCCTGACCGGGGAGCTGTTTTTT.

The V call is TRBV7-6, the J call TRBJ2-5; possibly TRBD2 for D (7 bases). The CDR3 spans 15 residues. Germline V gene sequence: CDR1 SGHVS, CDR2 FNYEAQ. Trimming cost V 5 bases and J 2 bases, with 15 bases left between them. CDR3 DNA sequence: TGTGCCAGCAGCAGGACGGGGGGCCCTCAAGAGACCCAGTACTTC. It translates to CASSRTGGPQETQYF. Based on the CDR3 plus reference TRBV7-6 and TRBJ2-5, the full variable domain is GAGVSQSPRYKVTKRGQDVALRCDPISGHVSLYWYRQALGQGPEFLTYFNYEAQQDKSGLPNDRFSAERPEGSISTLTIQRTEQRDSAMYRCASSRTGGPQETQYFGPGTRLLVL.